This T cell receptor (beta chain) emerged from a study of shared clonotypes between healthy human individuals. Whole-study results and caveats: Depth of sequencing was expected to influence donor clonotype sharing.

The CDR3 is 15 residues long. Germline loops: CDR1 MDHEN, CDR2 SYDVKM. The V and J ends lost 5 bases and 4 bases, in that order; junction bases with no gene match: 5. CD45RO-negative CD8 cells positively selected for CCR7 made up the naive population, which excluded terminally differentiated effector memory CD45RA+ cells. Each donor was a Caucasian adult residing in Nashville, Tennessee. Profiling relied on immunoSEQ multiplex PCR, and the TCRdb table lists in-frame clones only, not all of them. This table has about 2.2 million clones, over 85% appearing once. On this clone: No antigen is known for it.

What was sequenced was naive CD8+ T cells from PBMCs. The chain uses TRBV28 and TRBJ2-5; 12 nucleotides line up with TRBD2. This receptor was identified in a man aged 18 to 29 in good health. Some clones in this sample may be carry-over from other donors' samples. CDR3 in DNA: TGTGCCAGCAGTCCACCGGGACTAGCGGGAGAGACCCAGTACTTC. The encoded protein is CASSPPGLAGETQYF.